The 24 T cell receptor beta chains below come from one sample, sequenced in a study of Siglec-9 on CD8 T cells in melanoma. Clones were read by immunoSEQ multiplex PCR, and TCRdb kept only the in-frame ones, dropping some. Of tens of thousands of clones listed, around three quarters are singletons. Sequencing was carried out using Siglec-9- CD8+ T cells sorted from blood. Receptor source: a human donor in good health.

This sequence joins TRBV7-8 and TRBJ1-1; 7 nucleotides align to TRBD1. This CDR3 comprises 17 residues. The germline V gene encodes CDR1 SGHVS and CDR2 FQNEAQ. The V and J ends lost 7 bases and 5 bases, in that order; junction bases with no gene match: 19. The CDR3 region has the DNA TGTGCCAGCACCCACCAAGGGGGCAGCCTGGGGTCAACTGAAGCTTTCTTT. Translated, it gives CASTHQGGSLGSTEAFF.

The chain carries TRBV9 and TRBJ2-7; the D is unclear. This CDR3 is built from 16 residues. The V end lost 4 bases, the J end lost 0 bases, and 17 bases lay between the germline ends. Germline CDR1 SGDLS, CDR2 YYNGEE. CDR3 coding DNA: TGTGCCAGCAGCTCAGGCCGAGGCGGCCTCTCCTACGAGCAGTACTTC. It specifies CASSSGRGGLSYEQYF. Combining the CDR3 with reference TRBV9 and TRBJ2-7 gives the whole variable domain DSGVTQTPKHLITATGQRVTLRCSPRSGDLSVYWYQQSLDQGLQFLIQYYNGEERAKGNILERFSAQQFPDLHSELNLSSLELGDSALYFCASSSGRGGLSYEQYFGPGTRLTVT.

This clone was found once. The CDR3 region has the DNA TGTGCCAGCACCCAAAAGGGGGCTAGCGGCAGCTCCTACAATGAGCAGTTCTTC. Encoded protein: CASTQKGASGSSYNEQFF. The gene calls are TRBV11-2 and TRBJ2-1; D may match TRBD1 or TRBD2 (7 bases each). This CDR3 has 18 residues. V lost 7 bases to trimming and J lost 0 bases, with 22 bases between them. Germline V gives CDR1 SGHAT, CDR2 FQNNGV.

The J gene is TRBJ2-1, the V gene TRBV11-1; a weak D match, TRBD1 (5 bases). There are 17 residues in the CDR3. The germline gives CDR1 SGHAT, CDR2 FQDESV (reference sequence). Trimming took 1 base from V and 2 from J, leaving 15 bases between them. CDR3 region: CASSLGRQRYAYNEQFF. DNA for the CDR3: TGTGCCAGCAGCTTAGGTAGACAGAGATATGCCTACAATGAGCAGTTCTTC.

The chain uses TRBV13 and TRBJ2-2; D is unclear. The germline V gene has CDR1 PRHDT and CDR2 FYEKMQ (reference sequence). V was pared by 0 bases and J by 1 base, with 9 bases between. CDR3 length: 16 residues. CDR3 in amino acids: CASSLGGAQNTGELFF. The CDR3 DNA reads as TGTGCCAGCAGCTTAGGTGGAGCGCAGAACACCGGGGAGCTGTTTTTT.

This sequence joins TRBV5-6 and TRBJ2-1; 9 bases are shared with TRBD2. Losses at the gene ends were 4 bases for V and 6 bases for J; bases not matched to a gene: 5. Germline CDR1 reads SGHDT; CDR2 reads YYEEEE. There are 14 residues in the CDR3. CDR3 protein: CASSPPGLANEQFF. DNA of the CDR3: TGTGCCAGCAGCCCGCCGGGACTAGCCAATGAGCAGTTCTTC.

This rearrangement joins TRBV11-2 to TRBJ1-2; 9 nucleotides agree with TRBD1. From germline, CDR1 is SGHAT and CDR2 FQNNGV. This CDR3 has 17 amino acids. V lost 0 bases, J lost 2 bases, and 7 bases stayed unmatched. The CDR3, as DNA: TGTGCCAGCAGCTTAGATGGGTTTGGGACAGGGAACTATGGCTACACCTTC. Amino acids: CASSLDGFGTGNYGYTF.

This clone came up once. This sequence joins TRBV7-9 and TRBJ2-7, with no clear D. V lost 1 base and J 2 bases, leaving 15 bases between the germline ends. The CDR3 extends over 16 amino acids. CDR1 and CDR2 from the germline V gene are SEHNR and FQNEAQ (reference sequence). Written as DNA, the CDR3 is TGTGCCAGCAGCTTAGTTGGGAAACTCGGAACCTACGAGCAGTACTTC. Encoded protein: CASSLVGKLGTYEQYF.

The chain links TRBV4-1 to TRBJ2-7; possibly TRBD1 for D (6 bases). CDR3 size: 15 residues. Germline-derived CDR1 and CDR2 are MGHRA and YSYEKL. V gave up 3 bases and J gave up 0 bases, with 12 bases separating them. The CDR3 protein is CASSHRTASSYEQYF. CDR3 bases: TGCGCCAGCAGCCACCGGACAGCCAGCTCCTACGAGCAGTACTTC.

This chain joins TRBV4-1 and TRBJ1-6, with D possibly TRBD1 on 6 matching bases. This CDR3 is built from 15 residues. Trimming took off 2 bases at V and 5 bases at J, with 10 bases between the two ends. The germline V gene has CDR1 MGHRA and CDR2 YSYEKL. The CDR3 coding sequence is TGCGCCAGCAGCCAAACTCACAGGGATAATTCACCCCTCCACTTT. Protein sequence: CASSQTHRDNSPLHF.

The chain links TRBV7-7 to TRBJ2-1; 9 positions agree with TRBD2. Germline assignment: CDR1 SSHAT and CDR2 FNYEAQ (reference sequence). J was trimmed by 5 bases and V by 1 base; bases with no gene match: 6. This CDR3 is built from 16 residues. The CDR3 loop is CASSLGLAGLDNEQFF. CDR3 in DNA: TGTGCCAGCAGCTTAGGGCTAGCGGGACTCGACAATGAGCAGTTCTTC.

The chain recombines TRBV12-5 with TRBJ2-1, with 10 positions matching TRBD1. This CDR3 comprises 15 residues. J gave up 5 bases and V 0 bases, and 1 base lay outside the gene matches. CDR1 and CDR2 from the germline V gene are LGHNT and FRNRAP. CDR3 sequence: CASGLVGTGDNEQFF. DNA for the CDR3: TGTGCTAGTGGTTTGGTAGGGACAGGGGACAATGAGCAGTTCTTC. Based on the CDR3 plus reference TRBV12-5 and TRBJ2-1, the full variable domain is DARVTQTPRHKVTEMGQEVTMRCQPILGHNTVFWYRQTMMQGLELLAYFRNRAPLDDSGMPKDRFSAEMPDATLATLKIQPSEPRDSAVYFCASGLVGTGDNEQFFGPGTRLTVL.

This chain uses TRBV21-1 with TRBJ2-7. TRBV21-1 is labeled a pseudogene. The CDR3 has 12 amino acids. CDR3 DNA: TGTGCCAGCAGCAAGGGCGGCTACGAGCAGTACTTC. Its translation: CASSKGGYEQYF.

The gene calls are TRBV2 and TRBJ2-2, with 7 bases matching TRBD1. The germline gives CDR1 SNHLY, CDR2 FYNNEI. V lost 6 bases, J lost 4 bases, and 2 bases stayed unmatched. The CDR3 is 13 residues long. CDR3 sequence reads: CASRDRATGELFF. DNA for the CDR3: TGTGCCAGCAGAGACAGGGCCACCGGGGAGCTGTTTTTT.

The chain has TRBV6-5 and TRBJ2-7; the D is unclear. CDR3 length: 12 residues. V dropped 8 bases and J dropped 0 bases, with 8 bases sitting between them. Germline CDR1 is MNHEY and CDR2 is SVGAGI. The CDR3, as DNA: TGTGCCAGCGGGATGAGCTCCTACGAGCAGTACGTC. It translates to CASGMSSYEQYV.

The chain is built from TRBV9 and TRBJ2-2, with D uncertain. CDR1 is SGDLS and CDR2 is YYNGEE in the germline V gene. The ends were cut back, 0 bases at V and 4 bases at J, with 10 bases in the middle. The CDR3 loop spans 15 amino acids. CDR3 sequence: CASSVDGLGTGELFF. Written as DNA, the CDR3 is TGTGCCAGCAGCGTAGACGGGCTGGGCACCGGGGAGCTGTTTTTT. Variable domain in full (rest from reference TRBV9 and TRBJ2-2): DSGVTQTPKHLITATGQRVTLRCSPRSGDLSVYWYQQSLDQGLQFLIQYYNGEERAKGNILERFSAQQFPDLHSELNLSSLELGDSALYFCASSVDGLGTGELFFGEGSRLTVL.

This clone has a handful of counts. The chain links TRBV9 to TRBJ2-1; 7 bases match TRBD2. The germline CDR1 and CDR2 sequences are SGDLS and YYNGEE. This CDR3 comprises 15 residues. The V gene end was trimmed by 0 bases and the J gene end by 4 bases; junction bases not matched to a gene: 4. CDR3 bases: TGTGCCAGCAGCGTAGGACTAGCTGGGTACAATGAGCAGTTCTTC. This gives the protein CASSVGLAGYNEQFF.

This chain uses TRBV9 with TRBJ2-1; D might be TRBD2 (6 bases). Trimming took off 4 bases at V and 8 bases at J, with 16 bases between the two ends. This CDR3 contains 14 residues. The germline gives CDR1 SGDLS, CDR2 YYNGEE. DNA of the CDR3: TGTGCCAGCAGCTCGCCGGAGGGGAGCGATGAGCAGTTCTTC. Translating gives CASSSPEGSDEQFF.

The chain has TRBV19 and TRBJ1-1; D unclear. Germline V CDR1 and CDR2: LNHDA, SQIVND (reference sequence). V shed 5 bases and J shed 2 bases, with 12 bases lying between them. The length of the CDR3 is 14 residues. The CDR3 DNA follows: TGTGCCAGTAGTTCAGGAGGAACCAACACTGAAGCTTTCTTT. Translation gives CASSSGGTNTEAFF.

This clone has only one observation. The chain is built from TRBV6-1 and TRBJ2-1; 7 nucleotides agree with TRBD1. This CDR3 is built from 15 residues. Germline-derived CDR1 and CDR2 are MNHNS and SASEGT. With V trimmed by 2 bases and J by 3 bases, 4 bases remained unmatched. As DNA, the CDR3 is TGTGCCAGCAGTGAAACAGGGGTGTTCTACAATGAGCAGTTCTTC. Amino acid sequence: CASSETGVFYNEQFF.

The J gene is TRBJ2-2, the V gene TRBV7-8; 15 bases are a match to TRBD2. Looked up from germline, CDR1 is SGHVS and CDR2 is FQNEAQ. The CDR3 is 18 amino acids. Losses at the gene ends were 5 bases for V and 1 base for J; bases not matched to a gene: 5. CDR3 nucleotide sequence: TGTGCCAGCAGCCTGGGACTAGCGGGAGGATTGAACACCGGGGAGCTGTTTTTT. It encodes CASSLGLAGGLNTGELFF.

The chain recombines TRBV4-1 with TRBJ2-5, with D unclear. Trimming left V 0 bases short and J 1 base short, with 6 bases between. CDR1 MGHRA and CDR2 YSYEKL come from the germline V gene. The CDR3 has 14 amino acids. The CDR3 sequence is CASSQDPGQETQYF. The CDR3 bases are TGCGCCAGCAGCCAAGATCCGGGCCAAGAGACCCAGTACTTC.

CDR3 amino acids: CASSPRQGPTEAFF. CDR3 nucleotides: TGTGCCAGCAGCCCCAGACAGGGCCCCACTGAAGCTTTCTTT. The chain links TRBV7-6 to TRBJ1-1, with 7 bases identical to TRBD1. Germline values: CDR1 SGHVS, CDR2 FNYEAQ. V lost 5 bases to trimming and J lost 4 bases; unmatched junction nucleotides: 7. The CDR3 has 14 residues. Based on the CDR3 plus reference TRBV7-6 and TRBJ1-1, the full variable domain is GAGVSQSPRYKVTKRGQDVALRCDPISGHVSLYWYRQALGQGPEFLTYFNYEAQQDKSGLPNDRFSAERPEGSISTLTIQRTEQRDSAMYRCASSPRQGPTEAFFGQGTRLTVV.

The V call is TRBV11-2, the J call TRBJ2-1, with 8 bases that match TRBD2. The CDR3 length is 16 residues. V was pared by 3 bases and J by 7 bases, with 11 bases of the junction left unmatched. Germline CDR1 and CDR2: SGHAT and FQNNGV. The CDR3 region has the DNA TGTGCCAGCAGCTTCTGGCGGGGGGCACCTAGGAATGAGCAGTTCTTC. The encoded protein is CASSFWRGAPRNEQFF. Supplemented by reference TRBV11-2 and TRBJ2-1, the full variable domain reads EAGVAQSPRYKIIEKRQSVAFWCNPISGHATLYWYQQILGQGPKLLIQFQNNGVVDDSQLPKDRFSAERLKGVDSTLKIQPAKLEDSAVYLCASSFWRGAPRNEQFFGPGTRLTVL.